This T cell receptor beta chain was sequenced for a study of CD8 T cells in ankylosing spondylitis. General observations from the study: Reactive arthritis synovial fluid and blood previously showed some of these motif variants. Clones linked with disease were CD8+ and fairly uncommon in the peripheral blood. The study looked at matched synovial fluid samples from ankylosing spondylitis patients. Disease-linked clones were reported to be significantly enriched there.

There are 14 residues in the CDR3. V was clipped by 4 bases and J by 6 bases, with 17 bases between them. Germline loops: CDR1 SQVTM, CDR2 ANQGSEA. Library preparation for TCR beta used quantitative 5'-RACE with molecular barcodes. TCRdb called the 5' RACE reads again in MiXCR, with one record for every CDR3 protein. Counted here are 200,000 to 300,000 distinct CDR3 sequences, 20% to 30% occurring once; the ten biggest clones make up less than 0.75%. With regard to this clonotype: Its cognate antigen is unknown.

The source of this sequence is a male donor with ankylosing spondylitis or in good health (not recorded which). The V call is TRBV29-1, the J call TRBJ2-3; D gene uncertain. The specimen was blood, either unsorted or a sorted T cell fraction (not recorded which). The CDR3 sequence: CSVVVGRAGDTQYF. In nucleotides, the CDR3 is TGCAGCGTTGTGGTTGGAAGGGCCGGGGATACGCAGTATTTT.